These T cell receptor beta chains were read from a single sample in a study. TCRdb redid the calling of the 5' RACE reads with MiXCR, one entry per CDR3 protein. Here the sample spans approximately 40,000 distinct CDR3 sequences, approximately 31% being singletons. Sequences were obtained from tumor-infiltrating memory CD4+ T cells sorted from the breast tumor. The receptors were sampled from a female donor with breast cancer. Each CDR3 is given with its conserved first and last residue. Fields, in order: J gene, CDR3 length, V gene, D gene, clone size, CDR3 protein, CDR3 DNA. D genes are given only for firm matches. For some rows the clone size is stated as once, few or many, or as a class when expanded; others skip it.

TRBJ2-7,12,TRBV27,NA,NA,CASRGFSYEQYF,TGTGCCAGCCGGGGTTTCTCCTACGAGCAGTACTTC
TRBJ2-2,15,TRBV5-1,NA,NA,CASGLGATNTGELFF,TGCGCCAGCGGGTTGGGGGCTACGAACACCGGGGAGCTGTTTTTT
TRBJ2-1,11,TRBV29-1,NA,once,CSVTVGSEQFF,TGCAGCGTTACCGTGGGGTCTGAGCAGTTCTTC
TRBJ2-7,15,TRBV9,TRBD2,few,CASSSKALAGTAWYF,TGTGCCAGCAGCTCCAAGGCACTAGCGGGGACTGCTTGGTACTTC
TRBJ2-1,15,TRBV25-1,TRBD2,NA,CASSERASGSNEQFF,TGTGCCAGCAGTGAACGGGCTAGCGGGAGCAATGAGCAGTTCTTC
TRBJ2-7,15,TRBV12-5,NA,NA,CASGFGRGPNYEQYF,TGTGCTAGTGGTTTCGGAAGGGGACCCAACTACGAGCAGTACTTC
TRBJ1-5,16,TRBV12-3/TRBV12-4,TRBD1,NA,CASSLYGTGGNQPQHF,TGTGCCAGCAGTTTATATGGGACAGGGGGCAATCAGCCCCAGCATTTT
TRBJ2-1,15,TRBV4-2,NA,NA,CASSPSSSSYNEQFF,TGTGCCAGCAGCCCTTCCAGTAGCTCCTACAATGAGCAGTTCTTC
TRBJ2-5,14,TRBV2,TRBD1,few,CASSGQGARETQYF,TGTGCCAGCAGTGGACAGGGGGCTCGAGAGACCCAGTACTTC
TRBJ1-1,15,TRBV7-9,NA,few,CASSLVGTQNTEAFF,TGTGCCAGCAGCTTAGTTGGGACACAGAACACTGAAGCTTTCTTT
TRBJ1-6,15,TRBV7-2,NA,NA,CASSLMSSYNSPLHF,TGTGCCAGCAGCTTAATGAGCTCCTATAATTCACCCCTCCACTTT
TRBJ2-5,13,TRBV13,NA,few,CASSPADQETQYF,TGTGCCAGCAGCCCCGCGGACCAAGAGACCCAGTACTTC
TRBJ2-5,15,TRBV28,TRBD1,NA,CASSLSGDSKETQYF,TGTGCCAGCAGTTTATCAGGGGACAGCAAAGAGACCCAGTACTTC
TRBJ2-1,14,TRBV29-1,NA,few,CSAKAGPNNGEQFF,TGCAGCGCCAAGGCGGGGCCTAACAATGGTGAGCAGTTCTTC
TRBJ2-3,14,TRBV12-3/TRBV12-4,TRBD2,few,CASSSGRGADTQYF,TGTGCCAGCAGTAGCGGGAGAGGGGCAGATACGCAGTATTTT
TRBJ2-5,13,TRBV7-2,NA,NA,CASSLLSLETQYF,TGTGCCAGCAGCTTATTGAGCCTTGAGACCCAGTACTTC
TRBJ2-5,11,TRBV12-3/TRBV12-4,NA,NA,CASRSGETQYF,TGTGCCAGCAGGAGTGGGGAGACCCAGTACTTC
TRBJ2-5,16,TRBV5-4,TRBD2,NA,CASSLGLAGMAETQYF,TGTGCCAGCAGCTTGGGGCTAGCGGGGATGGCAGAGACCCAGTACTTC
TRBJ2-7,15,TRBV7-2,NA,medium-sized,CASSLRASSSYEQYF,TGTGCCAGCAGCTTACGGGCTTCGAGCTCCTACGAGCAGTACTTC
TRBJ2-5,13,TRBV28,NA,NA,CASSVTEIETQYF,TGTGCCAGCAGTGTGACAGAGATAGAGACCCAGTACTTC
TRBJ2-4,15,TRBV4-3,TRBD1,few,CASSQAAQGENIQYF,TGCGCCAGCAGCCAAGCGGCCCAGGGGGAAAACATTCAGTACTTC
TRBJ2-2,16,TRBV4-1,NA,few,CASSQDTVPNTGELFF,TGCGCCAGCAGCCAAGATACGGTTCCGAACACCGGGGAGCTGTTTTTT
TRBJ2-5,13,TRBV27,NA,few,CASTHTGQETQYF,TGTGCCAGCACCCACACCGGCCAAGAGACCCAGTACTTC
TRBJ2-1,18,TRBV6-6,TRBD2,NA,CASSGRTSGSISYNEQFF,TGTGCCAGCAGTGGAAGGACTAGCGGGAGTATTTCCTACAATGAGCAGTTCTTC
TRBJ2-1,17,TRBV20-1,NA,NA,CSARRDRGLNLDNEQFF,TGCAGTGCTAGAAGGGACCGGGGCCTCAATTTAGACAATGAGCAGTTCTTC
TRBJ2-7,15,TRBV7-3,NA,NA,CASSPGQGFSYEQYF,TGTGCCAGCAGCCCCGGGCAGGGCTTCTCCTACGAGCAGTACTTC
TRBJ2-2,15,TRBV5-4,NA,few,CASSLEPRVTGELFF,TGTGCCAGCAGCTTGGAGCCCAGGGTCACCGGGGAGCTGTTTTTT
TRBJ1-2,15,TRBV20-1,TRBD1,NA,CSASLDRQSLYGCTF,TGCAGTGCTAGTCTGGACAGGCAATCCCTCTATGGCTGCACCTTC
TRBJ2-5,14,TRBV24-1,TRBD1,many,CATSDRGQGETQYF,TGTGCCACCAGTGACAGGGGGCAGGGGGAGACCCAGTACTTC
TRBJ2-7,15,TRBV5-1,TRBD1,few,CASSDPGTGAHEQYF,TGCGCCAGCAGCGACCCCGGGACAGGGGCTCACGAGCAGTACTTC
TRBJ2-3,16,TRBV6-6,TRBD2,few,CASSSPSGGNADTQYF,TGTGCCAGCAGCTCCCCCAGCGGGGGGAATGCAGATACGCAGTATTTT
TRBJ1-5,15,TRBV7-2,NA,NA,CASSLVGLRNQPQHF,TGTGCCAGCAGCTTAGTAGGCTTGCGCAATCAGCCCCAGCATTTT